A single sample is the source of the 26 T cell receptor beta chains below, sequenced in a study of T cells in Graves' hyperthyroidism and ophthalmopathy. Amplification targeted TCR beta CDR3 regions from RNA transcripts. A set of HTBI primers served as the primers for a first-round RT-PCR of the TCR CDR3. TCRdb analysed the multiplex PCR reads with MiXCR anew, one entry per CDR3 protein. The table lists a few hundred thousand distinct CDR3 sequences, about 15% of them singletons. Specimen: blood. Receptors were obtained from a woman in her fifties or sixties with Graves' ophthalmopathy.

V usage is TRBV18 and J usage is TRBJ2-2; 13 bases line up with TRBD2. The trim removed 3 bases at V and 3 bases at J, leaving 7 bases unmatched. From germline, CDR1 is KGHSH and CDR2 LQKENI. This CDR3 contains 18 residues. For the CDR3, the DNA is TGTGCCAGCTCACCCCCAGGGACTAGCGGGAACCACACCGGGGAGCTGTTTTTT. Protein product: CASSPPGTSGNHTGELFF. Supplemented by reference TRBV18 and TRBJ2-2, the full variable domain reads NAGVMQNPRHLVRRRGQEARLRCSPMKGHSHVYWYRQLPEEGLKFMVYLQKENIIDESGMPKERFSAEFPKEGPSILRIQQVVRGDSAAYFCASSPPGTSGNHTGELFFGEGSRLTVL.

CDR3 in DNA: TGTGCCAGCAACCTTGTAGGGGAGTACAATGAGCAGTTCTTC. Encoded protein: CASNLVGEYNEQFF. This chain links TRBV7-9 with TRBJ2-1; D tentatively reads TRBD1 or TRBD2 (5 bases each). Trimming left V 7 bases short and J 4 bases short, with 14 bases between. CDR3 length equals 14 residues. Germline V gene data show CDR1 as SEHNR and CDR2 as FQNEAQ (reference sequence).

With respect to this clonotype: One junction end disagrees with the germline gene, perhaps due to a read error. The chain combines TRBV18 with TRBJ2-1, with D hard to call. The germline V gene encodes CDR1 KGHSH and CDR2 LQKENI. The CDR3 spans 12 residues. The CDR3 here is CASSNLGDERFF. The DNA of the CDR3 is TGTGCCAGCTCTAACCTGGGTGATGAGCGGTTCTTC.

This clonotype was seen more than once but under ten times. The chain links TRBV19 to TRBJ1-5; D might be TRBD1 (6 bases). Trimming took 5 bases from V and 6 from J, leaving 17 bases between them. The CDR3 sequence is 15 residues long. In germline, CDR1 is LNHDA, CDR2 SQIVND (reference sequence). The CDR3 DNA is TGTGCCAGTAGTCAAGGGTCGGGGGCAGGTCAGCCCCAGCATTTT. It translates to CASSQGSGAGQPQHF.

This sequence joins TRBV18 and TRBJ2-3; D might be TRBD1 or TRBD2, each matching 6 bases. The germline gives CDR1 KGHSH, CDR2 LQKENI. The V end lost 2 bases, the J end lost 4 bases, and 16 bases lay between the germline ends. The CDR3 contains 16 residues. CDR3 sequence: CASSPTGLAEPDTQYF. The CDR3 nucleotides read TGTGCCAGCTCACCAACAGGGTTAGCGGAGCCAGATACGCAGTATTTT.

This clonotype was seen at least ten times. The chain employs TRBV6-1 and TRBJ1-1; D is ambiguous. CDR1 and CDR2 from the germline V gene are MNHNS and SASEGT. Trimming stripped 6 bases from V and 8 bases from J, with 7 bases between. The CDR3 covers 10 residues. CDR3 coding DNA: TGTGCCAGCAGCTATGGGGAAGCTTTCTTT. It encodes CASSYGEAFF.

This clonotype was observed many times. This chain links TRBV7-9 with TRBJ2-3; no definite D call. Germline V lookup: CDR1 SEHNR, CDR2 FQNEAQ (reference sequence). Trimming cost V 8 bases and J 0 bases, with 9 bases left between them. The CDR3 sequence is 13 residues long. CDR3: CASLLGSTDTQYF. The CDR3 DNA sequence: TGTGCCAGCCTGCTTGGGAGCACAGATACGCAGTATTTT.

The chain couples TRBV28 to TRBJ2-7, with TRBD2 matching 8 bases. This CDR3 region has 17 residues. The V segment lost 6 bases and the J segment 3 bases; nucleotides outside the gene matches: 16. CDR1 is MDHEN and CDR2 is SYDVKM in the germline V gene. This CDR3 is CASSPMGGGLVSYEQYF. The CDR3, as DNA: TGTGCCAGCAGCCCCATGGGGGGGGGACTAGTAAGCTACGAGCAGTACTTC.

This clonotype was detected ten times or more. The chain links TRBV7-6 to TRBJ2-1; 9 bases match TRBD2. CDR3 size: 15 residues. Unmatched junction bases numbered 6, after V lost 5 bases and J lost 4 bases. Germline CDR1 SGHVS, CDR2 FNYEAQ. The CDR3 spells CASSTPTSGYNEQFF. CDR3 in DNA: TGTGCCAGCAGCACCCCGACTAGCGGATACAATGAGCAGTTCTTC.

A remark on this clonotype: This sequence may be a read error, since a much larger clone differs from it by one base. V usage is TRBV28 and J usage is TRBJ1-5; weak D call: TRBD2 (6 bases). Gene TRBJ2-3 matches the end of the DNA better, so the J call may be wrong. The CDR3 length is 15 residues. Germline loops: CDR1 MDHEN, CDR2 SYDVKM. In DNA form, the CDR3 reads TGTGCCAGCAGTCCCGGAGGGCAGAGCAATCAGCCCCAGTATTTT. Protein: CASSPGGQSNQPQYF.

This clonotype was seen a handful of times. J is TRBJ2-1 and V is TRBV19, with 13 bases matching TRBD2. The CDR3 has 16 residues. The ends lost 1 base at V and 4 bases at J; junction bases unmatched: 1. CDR1 and CDR2 (germline): LNHDA, SQIVND (reference sequence). The CDR3 here is CASSIGTSGGYNEQFF. CDR3 sequence (DNA): TGTGCCAGTAGTATAGGGACTAGCGGGGGTTACAATGAGCAGTTCTTC.

This clonotype was seen at least ten times. The chain couples TRBV15 to TRBJ2-5; TRBD2 matches 10 bases. CDR3 length: 15 residues. With V trimmed by 0 bases and J by 4 bases, 2 bases remained unmatched. Germline V gives CDR1 LNHNV, CDR2 YYDKDF (reference sequence). The CDR3 coding sequence is TGTGCCACCAGCAGAGAGCGGACTAGCGGAGAGACCCAGTACTTC. Amino acids: CATSRERTSGETQYF.

This clonotype was seen more than once but under ten times. The chain has TRBV5-1 and TRBJ1-2; D is unclear. This CDR3 has 14 residues. Germline-derived CDR1 and CDR2 are SGHRS and YFSETQ. V was clipped by 4 bases and J by 0 bases, with 10 bases between them. The CDR3 bases are TGCGCCAGCAGCGGCGGCACAGCTAACTATGGCTACACCTTC. The encoded protein is CASSGGTANYGYTF.

This clonotype was counted only a few times. The chain combines TRBV5-1 with TRBJ2-1, with 9 bases identical to TRBD2. The V gene end was trimmed by 6 bases and the J gene end by 5 bases; junction bases not matched to a gene: 9. CDR3 length equals 15 residues. The germline gives CDR1 SGHRS, CDR2 YFSETQ. CDR3 amino acids: CASTPEGLAHNEQFF. The DNA of the CDR3 is TGCGCCAGCACCCCGGAGGGACTAGCCCACAATGAGCAGTTCTTC.

There are many counts of this clonotype. This chain links TRBV5-5 with TRBJ2-3; D gene uncertain. Trimming cost V 0 bases and J 0 bases, with 5 bases left between them. The CDR3 loop spans 14 amino acids. Germline-derived CDR1 and CDR2 are SGHKS and YYEKEE (reference sequence). CDR3 protein: CASSLETSTDTQYF. The CDR3 nucleotides read TGTGCCAGCAGCTTGGAGACTAGCACAGATACGCAGTATTTT.

This clonotype appeared many times. J is TRBJ2-1 and V is TRBV7-2; 10 bases fit TRBD2. There are 14 residues in the CDR3. With 1 base clipped from V and 9 bases from J, the junction kept 3 bases outside the gene matches. Germline-derived CDR1 and CDR2 are SGHTA and FQGNSA. CDR3 nucleotide sequence: TGTGCCAGCAGCTTAGTCCCTAGCGGGGGTGAGCAGTTCTTC. This sequence encodes CASSLVPSGGEQFF.

The rearrangement links TRBV3-1 to TRBJ2-1; no definite D call. This CDR3 has 12 amino acids. Germline V lookup: CDR1 LGHDT, CDR2 YNNKEL (reference sequence). The V end lost 1 base, the J end lost 7 bases, and 5 bases lay between the germline ends. The CDR3 DNA reads as TGTGCCAGCAGCCAAGTGGTGAATGAGCAGTTCTTC. Translation gives CASSQVVNEQFF.

The V and J genes are TRBV6-6 and TRBJ1-3, with a possible D match to TRBD1 (5 bases). The CDR3 length is 18 residues. The germline V gene has CDR1 MNHNY and CDR2 SVGAGI (reference sequence). V lost 0 bases and J 0 bases, leaving 15 bases between the germline ends. In DNA, the CDR3 is TGTGCCAGCAGTTACTCGTCGGGACGGCCGATCTCTGGAAACACCATATATTTT. It codes for CASSYSSGRPISGNTIYF.

This clonotype was counted a single time. V and J are TRBV19 and TRBJ2-5; 7 bases line up with TRBD2. Germline V lookup: CDR1 LNHDA, CDR2 SQIVND (reference sequence). V shed 10 bases, J shed 2 bases, and the junction held 10 bases outside the gene matches. The CDR3 runs 14 residues. CDR3 in DNA: TGTGCCACGTCCCTGGGAGGGGCGCAAGAGACCCAGTACTTC. This translates into CATSLGGAQETQYF.

This clonotype was observed many times. This rearrangement joins TRBV30 to TRBJ1-4; D not resolved. The CDR3 loop spans 13 amino acids. The V end was cut by 3 bases, the J end by 4 bases, with 9 bases between. Germline CDR1 reads GTSNPN; CDR2 reads SVGIG (reference sequence). The CDR3 loop is CAWRRTGNEKLFF. The CDR3, as DNA: TGTGCCTGGAGGCGGACCGGTAATGAAAAACTGTTTTTT.

The chain links TRBV5-1 to TRBJ2-7, with 9 nucleotides matching TRBD2. CDR3 length: 15 amino acids. J gave up 2 bases and V 5 bases, and 8 bases lay outside the gene matches. Germline values: CDR1 SGHRS, CDR2 YFSETQ. DNA of the CDR3: TGCGCCAGCAGACCGAGACTAGCGGTAACCTACGAGCAGTACTTC. Translation gives CASRPRLAVTYEQYF.

In its sample, this clonotype was seen a few times. V usage is TRBV29-1 and J usage is TRBJ1-2; maybe TRBD1 (5 bases). The CDR3 extends over 14 amino acids. Looked up from germline, CDR1 is SQVTM and CDR2 is ANQGSEA. Trimming took off 6 bases at V and 5 bases at J, with 19 bases between the two ends. The CDR3: CSVVPHQGGYGYTF. Here the CDR3 DNA reads TGCAGCGTCGTCCCGCACCAGGGCGGTTATGGCTACACCTTC.

This chain uses TRBV16 with TRBJ1-5; possible D gene TRBD1, 5 bases. The CDR3 sequence is 17 residues long. In germline, CDR1 is KGHSY, CDR2 FQNENV. V was cut by 1 base and J by 3 bases, with 16 bases left in between. Here the CDR3 reads CASSQFAGQGFNQPQHF. CDR3 DNA sequence: TGTGCCAGCAGCCAATTTGCTGGCCAGGGCTTCAATCAGCCCCAGCATTTT.

There are a few counts of this clonotype. The gene calls are TRBV19 and TRBJ2-3, with D possibly matching TRBD1 (5 bases). Germline V gene lookup returns CDR1 LNHDA and CDR2 SQIVND (reference sequence). Trimming removed 3 bases from V and 6 bases from J, with 16 bases in between. The CDR3 runs 15 residues. The CDR3 reads CASSITLRGGDTQYF. The CDR3 DNA reads TGTGCCAGTAGTATTACTTTAAGGGGCGGTGATACGCAGTATTTT. Combining the CDR3 with reference TRBV19 and TRBJ2-3 gives the whole variable domain DGGITQSPKYLFRKEGQNVTLSCEQNLNHDAMYWYRQDPGQGLRLIYYSQIVNDFQKGDIAEGYSVSREKKESFPLTVTSAQKNPTAFYLCASSITLRGGDTQYFGPGTRLTVL.

This clonotype appeared many times. The chain's CDR3 is CASTAGPLRKQYF. CDR3 DNA sequence: TGTGCCAGCACGGCGGGCCCCCTACGAAAGCAGTACTTC. The chain uses TRBV2 and TRBJ2-7; D might be TRBD2 (5 bases). Per the germline V gene, CDR1 is SNHLY and CDR2 is FYNNEI. The V end was cut by 7 bases, the J end by 8 bases, with 18 bases between. The CDR3 is 13 amino acids.

In this sample, this clonotype turned up many times. J is TRBJ2-1 and V is TRBV7-3, with TRBD2 matching 16 bases. The germline V gene encodes CDR1 SGHTA and CDR2 FQGTGA. Losses at the gene ends were 0 bases for V and 6 bases for J; bases not matched to a gene: 2. The CDR3 length is 17 residues. The CDR3: CASSLTGLAGGTNEQFF. CDR3 coding DNA: TGTGCCAGCAGCTTAACGGGACTAGCGGGAGGGACCAATGAGCAGTTCTTC.